The 12 T cell receptor beta chains presented below share a single source sample, sequenced in a study of CD8 T cells in ankylosing spondylitis. TCRdb called the 5' RACE reads again in MiXCR, with one record for every CDR3 protein. The sample has about 360,000 distinct CDR3 sequences; under 15% are singletons. The sample taken for sequencing was blood, either unsorted or a sorted T cell fraction (not recorded which). These receptor sequences come from a male donor with ankylosing spondylitis or in good health (not recorded which).

The chain joins TRBV2 to TRBJ2-3; tentatively, D is TRBD1 or TRBD2 (5 bases each). Trimming pared 5 bases from V and 6 bases from J, leaving 12 bases between. Germline V gene sequence: CDR1 SNHLY, CDR2 FYNNEI. The CDR3 runs 13 residues. CDR3: CASSTRWGDTQYF. The CDR3 DNA reads TGTGCCAGCAGTACCCGGTGGGGGGATACGCAGTATTTT.

This clonotype has more than one count but fewer than ten. J is TRBJ1-4 and V is TRBV5-1; D is uncertain. CDR3 length equals 15 residues. In germline, CDR1 is SGHRS, CDR2 YFSETQ. Trimming shortened V by 5 bases and J by 0 bases, and 11 bases separated the two germline ends. CDR3 DNA sequence: TGCGCCAGCAGTCCCGGGAAAGCAACTAATGAAAAACTGTTTTTT. Its translation is CASSPGKATNEKLFF.

The chain couples TRBV20-1 to TRBJ2-3; no clear D. The CDR3 runs 13 residues. In germline, CDR1 is DFQATT, CDR2 SNEGSKA (reference sequence). Between the trimmed V and J ends, which lost 5 bases and 0 bases, there was a span of 9 bases. The CDR3 DNA follows: TGCAGTGCTCCCCCCCAGAGCACAGATACGCAGTATTTT. As protein: CSAPPQSTDTQYF.

The chain has TRBV20-1 and TRBJ1-1, with TRBD1 as a possible D gene (6 bases). CDR1 DFQATT and CDR2 SNEGSKA come from the germline V gene (reference sequence). The CDR3 length is 12 residues. The ends were cut back, 3 bases at V and 6 bases at J, with 11 bases in the middle. DNA of the CDR3: TGCAGTGCTAGTCAAGGGGGGGCTGAAGCTTTCTTT. Translating gives CSASQGGAEAFF.

This clonotype was counted between two and nine times. The V and J genes are TRBV7-9 and TRBJ2-2; D may be TRBD1 (5 bases). CDR3 length: 13 amino acids. Germline V gives CDR1 SEHNR, CDR2 FQNEAQ (reference sequence). V lost 3 bases to trimming and J lost 6 bases, with 8 bases between them. CDR3 amino acids: CASSFQGPGELFF. The CDR3 DNA sequence: TGTGCCAGCAGCTTCCAGGGCCCCGGGGAGCTGTTTTTT.

This clonotype was seen only a few times. The CDR3 region is CASSPLPGTDTQYF. DNA of the CDR3: TGTGCCAGCAGCCCTCTCCCTGGCACAGATACGCAGTATTTT. The chain recombines TRBV25-1 with TRBJ2-3; no clear D gene. CDR3 length equals 14 residues. Germline V gene lookup returns CDR1 MGHDK and CDR2 SYGVNS. V lost 6 bases and J lost 1, with 11 bases in between. Looking up the rest from reference TRBV25-1 and TRBJ2-3 gives the full variable domain: EADIYQTPRYLVIGTGKKITLECSQTMGHDKMYWYQQDPGMELHLIHYSYGVNSTEKGDLSSESTVSRIRTEHFPLTLESARPSHTSQYLCASSPLPGTDTQYFGPGTRLTVL.

V usage is TRBV5-4 and J usage is TRBJ1-1; TRBD1 matches at 7 bases. The V and J ends lost 3 bases and 5 bases, in that order; junction bases with no gene match: 7. The CDR3 spans 14 residues. The germline V gene has CDR1 SGHNT and CDR2 YYREEE (reference sequence). For the CDR3, the DNA is TGTGCCAGCAGCTGGAACAGGGGACGGACTGAAGCTTTCTTT. Translation: CASSWNRGRTEAFF.

This clonotype was picked up many times. V gene TRBV7-2 combines with J gene TRBJ1-5; TRBD1 might be the D (5 bases). The CDR3 runs to 14 residues. V was pared by 3 bases and J by 6 bases, with 12 bases between. Per germline, CDR1 SGHTA and CDR2 FQGNSA. CDR3 region: CASSFGGIAQPQHF. CDR3 DNA sequence: TGTGCCAGCAGCTTTGGGGGGATTGCTCAGCCCCAGCATTTT.

V is TRBV12-3 or TRBV12-4 and J is TRBJ2-6; no reliable D call. V was clipped by 6 bases and J by 0 bases, with 12 bases between them. The CDR3 is made up of 16 amino acids. CDR3 DNA: TGTGCCAGCAGCCCCGGGCTTACCTCTGGGGCCAACGTCCTGACTTTC. Amino acids: CASSPGLTSGANVLTF.

This chain's CDR3 is CATGRSGANVLTF. CDR3 nucleotides: TGTGCCACGGGGAGGTCTGGGGCCAACGTCCTGACTTTC. V usage is TRBV10-3 and J usage is TRBJ2-6, with D tentatively TRBD2 (6 bases). Germline V gives CDR1 ENHRY, CDR2 SYGVKD. The V end lost 10 bases, the J end lost 1 base, and 8 bases lay between the germline ends. The CDR3 has 13 amino acids.

Notes on this clonotype: Since a much larger clone is just one base distant, this may be a read error. V usage is TRBV5-1 and J usage is TRBJ1-1; no clear D gene. Germline assignment: CDR1 SGHRS and CDR2 YFSETQ. This CDR3 is 13 amino acids long. V was shortened by 0 bases and J by 4 bases, with 7 bases between the two germline ends. This CDR3 reads CASSLGGITEAFF. CDR3 DNA: TGCGCCAGCAGCTTGGGAGGGATCACTGAAGCTTTCTTT.

This chain links TRBV5-1 with TRBJ2-3, with D hard to call. Germline loops: CDR1 SGHRS, CDR2 YFSETQ. V dropped 0 bases and J dropped 0 bases, with 11 bases sitting between them. The CDR3 has 16 residues. This CDR3 is CASSLDAYSSTDTQYF. In DNA form, the CDR3 reads TGCGCCAGCAGCTTGGACGCGTACTCTAGCACAGATACGCAGTATTTT.